The next 13 T cell receptor beta chains were all read from a single sample in a study of shared clonotypes between healthy human individuals. Sequencing was performed with immunoSEQ multiplex PCR; in TCRdb, only in-frame clones are kept and a portion is missing. The sample shows some 1.1 million clones, 70% to 80% of them seen only once. The material sequenced was memory CD4+ T cells from PBMCs. Subset described: CD45RA-negative fraction. Source of these receptors: a young man in good health. Some clones in this sample may be carry-over from other donors' samples.

Notes on this clone: A far larger clone lies a single base away; this is likely a read error. Other DNA variants within this sample encode the same CDR3. The CDR3 loop is CASSFGGDNEKLFF. Written as DNA, the CDR3 is TGCGCCAGCAGCTTTGGCGGAGACAATGAAAAATTGTTTTTT. This chain joins TRBV5-1 and TRBJ1-4; D remains ambiguous. This CDR3 spans 14 amino acids. Germline assignment: CDR1 SGHRS and CDR2 YFSETQ.

The chain combines TRBV5-4 with TRBJ2-3, with D perhaps matching TRBD1 (5 bases). The germline V and J ends were trimmed by 4 bases and 2 bases, with 26 bases remaining between them. The CDR3 spans 19 residues. Germline assignment: CDR1 SGHNT and CDR2 YYREEE (reference sequence). CDR3 coding DNA: TGTGCCAGCAGCCAGACGACAGACACTCCAAAGTACGACACAGATACGCAGTATTTT. Protein: CASSQTTDTPKYDTDTQYF.

The chain uses TRBV6-1 and TRBJ2-1; D is possibly TRBD2 (6 bases). CDR1 and CDR2 (germline): MNHNS, SASEGT. This CDR3 has 15 amino acids. Trimming left V 3 bases short and J 5 bases short, with 14 bases between. The CDR3 DNA reads TGTGCCAGCAGTGACACGGGACTTACCCACAATGAGCAGTTCTTC. The encoded protein is CASSDTGLTHNEQFF.

This chain links TRBV5-1 with TRBJ1-3; the D is unclear. Trimming left V 2 bases short and J 8 bases short, with 5 bases between. The germline CDR1 and CDR2 sequences are SGHRS and YFSETQ. The CDR3 is made up of 11 amino acids. CDR3 protein: CASSFLDTIYF. In DNA form, the CDR3 reads TGCGCCAGCAGCTTCTTAGACACCATATATTTT.

This clone was detected a few times. The chain couples TRBV13 to TRBJ1-1, with a possible D match to TRBD1 (5 bases). V dropped 5 bases and J dropped 4 bases, with 11 bases sitting between them. This CDR3 has 13 residues. Germline V lookup: CDR1 PRHDT, CDR2 FYEKMQ (reference sequence). The CDR3 sequence: CASSRDRRTEAFF. The DNA for the CDR3 is TGTGCCAGCAGCCGGGACCGGCGCACTGAAGCTTTCTTT.

The chain joins TRBV6-6 to TRBJ1-5, with a possible D match to TRBD1 (6 bases). CDR1 and CDR2 (germline): MNHNY, SVGAGI (reference sequence). V was pared by 1 base and J by 5 bases, with 9 bases between. This CDR3 has 14 residues. CDR3 amino acids: CASSYLQGDQPQHF. CDR3 bases: TGTGCCAGCAGTTACTTACAGGGTGATCAGCCCCAGCATTTT.

Remarks on this clone: A read error may explain this, as a much larger clone is one base away. Other nucleotide sequences in the sample specify the same CDR3. V and J are TRBV7-9 and TRBJ1-2; possible D gene TRBD1, 5 bases. The CDR3 covers 13 residues. Germline V CDR1 and CDR2: SEHNR, FQNEAQ (reference sequence). V lost 1 base, J lost 2 bases, and 5 bases lay in between. CDR3 in DNA: TGTGCCAGCAGCTTAGGGGGCAACTATGGCTACACCTTC. Its protein product is CASSLGGNYGYTF.

This chain links TRBV7-3 with TRBJ2-5; the D call may be TRBD1 or TRBD2 (5 bases each). Germline V gives CDR1 SGHTA, CDR2 FQGTGA. The CDR3 loop spans 13 amino acids. Trimming took off 2 bases at V and 4 bases at J, with 8 bases between the two ends. CDR3 coding DNA: TGTGCCAGCAGCTTAGAGAGGGGAGAGACCCAGTACTTC. Its protein is CASSLERGETQYF.

This sequence joins TRBV5-4 and TRBJ2-3; 13 nucleotides agree with TRBD2. Trimming removed 2 bases from V and 7 bases from J; junction bases left unmatched: 7. This CDR3 is built from 16 residues. CDR1 is SGHNT and CDR2 is YYREEE in the germline V gene (reference sequence). CDR3 amino acids: CASSLRTSGSSNTQYF. The DNA of the CDR3 is TGTGCCAGCAGCTTACGGACTAGCGGGAGTTCAAATACGCAGTATTTT.

V gene TRBV5-3 combines with J gene TRBJ2-5; tentative D call: TRBD1 (6 bases). TRBV5-3 is flagged as an ORF with uncertain function. This CDR3 comprises 15 residues. V shed 5 bases and J shed 2 bases, with 16 bases lying between them. The CDR3 region has the DNA TGTGCCAGAAGGGAAGAGACAGGTATACAAGAGACCCAGTACTTC. This gives the protein CARREETGIQETQYF.

The chain is built from TRBV9 and TRBJ2-6, with 7 bases identical to TRBD1. The J segment lost 2 bases and the V segment lost 3 bases, leaving 2 bases of the junction unmatched. CDR1 and CDR2 (germline): SGDLS, YYNGEE. This CDR3 contains 15 residues. In DNA, the CDR3 is TGTGCCAGCAGCGACAGGGGTGCTGGGGCCAACGTCCTGACTTTC. Translation: CASSDRGAGANVLTF. The complete variable domain, with remaining parts taken from reference TRBV9 and TRBJ2-6, reads DSGVTQTPKHLITATGQRVTLRCSPRSGDLSVYWYQQSLDQGLQFLIQYYNGEERAKGNILERFSAQQFPDLHSELNLSSLELGDSALYFCASSDRGAGANVLTFGAGSRLTVL.

The sample holds one count of this clone. The J gene is TRBJ2-5, the V gene TRBV18; 8 bases fit TRBD1. CDR1 and CDR2 (germline): KGHSH, LQKENI. The CDR3 sequence is 14 residues long. Trimming cost V 1 base and J 5 bases; bases outside gene matches: 3. This CDR3 is CASSPQTGGETQYF. In nucleotides, the CDR3 is TGTGCCAGCTCACCACAAACAGGGGGGGAGACCCAGTACTTC. Drawing the rest from reference TRBV18 and TRBJ2-5, the complete variable domain is NAGVMQNPRHLVRRRGQEARLRCSPMKGHSHVYWYRQLPEEGLKFMVYLQKENIIDESGMPKERFSAEFPKEGPSILRIQQVVRGDSAAYFCASSPQTGGETQYFGPGTRLLVL.

This chain joins TRBV5-1 and TRBJ1-1; D is ambiguous. The CDR3 sequence is 14 residues long. Germline-derived CDR1 and CDR2 are SGHRS and YFSETQ. Trimming shortened V by 1 base and J by 1 base, and 8 bases separated the two germline ends. The CDR3 DNA reads as TGCGCCAGCAGCTTGTCATCACAGAACACTGAAGCTTTCTTT. As protein: CASSLSSQNTEAFF.